This T cell receptor (beta chain) was recorded in a study of T-cell reconstitution after alpha-beta-depleted transplantation in children. Findings and limits, study-wide: Alpha-beta T cells about two months after transplant reportedly derived from several hundred expanded graft clones. The authors attributed T-cell counts and diversity one year after transplant mostly to newly produced T cells.

V lost 3 bases to trimming and J lost 3 bases, with 15 bases between them. This CDR3 has 16 amino acids. Germline V gene sequence: CDR1 ENHRY, CDR2 SYGVKD. Unique molecular identifiers were incorporated when the TCRbeta library was constructed. TCRdb reprocessed the PCR reads with MiXCR, giving one entry per CDR3 protein. The sample holds hundreds of thousands of distinct CDR3 sequences, 10% to 15% seen once. The table lists this clonotype with a few counts. What it binds is not known. This clonotype was sampled from a male patient under 18 who had a stem cell transplant for acute myeloid leukemia, so the T cells may come from the graft donor. The J gene is TRBJ1-5, the V gene TRBV10-3; no clear D. The sequencing here drew on PBMCs, mostly from graft donor cells, taken 360 days after TCRalphabeta/CD19-depleted stem cell transplant. CDR3 protein: CAISDPGLLPNQPQHF. The DNA for the CDR3 is TGTGCCATCAGTGACCCGGGCCTCCTGCCCAATCAGCCCCAGCATTTT.